The 11 T cell receptor beta chains presented below share a single source sample, sequenced in a study of blood T cell repertoires in COVID-19. Assay: immunoSEQ multiplex PCR; the TCRdb copy retains only in-frame clones and omits some. The sample holds approximately 470,000 clones, 80% to 90% seen once. Material: peripheral blood. The receptors stem from a human donor in a cohort sampled during active COVID-19.

This sequence joins TRBV30 and TRBJ2-3; 13 bases agree with TRBD2. CDR3 length equals 13 residues. CDR1 GTSNPN and CDR2 SVGIG come from the germline V gene (reference sequence). With 5 bases clipped from V and 6 bases from J, the junction kept 2 bases outside the gene matches. DNA of the CDR3: TGTGCCTGGCGACTAGCGGGAGGTGATACGCAGTATTTT. This codes for CAWRLAGGDTQYF.

The chain's CDR3 is CASRQGAREKLFF. CDR3 coding DNA: TGTGCCAGCAGGCAGGGGGCGCGGGAAAAACTGTTTTTT. The chain links TRBV28 to TRBJ1-4, with 8 bases matching TRBD1. V lost 6 bases and J lost 8; bases outside the gene matches: 5. The germline CDR1 and CDR2 sequences are MDHEN and SYDVKM. The CDR3 contains 13 residues.

The V gene is TRBV4-2, the J gene TRBJ1-5, with 11 bases aligning to TRBD1. Germline V gives CDR1 LGHNA, CDR2 YNFKEQ. Trimming at V came to 3 bases and at J to 9 bases, leaving 22 bases not matched to a gene. CDR3 length: 20 residues. The CDR3 protein is CASSQVRLGQGDPKGWPQHF. In nucleotides, the CDR3 is TGTGCCAGCAGCCAGGTACGTCTGGGACAGGGGGATCCGAAGGGTTGGCCCCAGCATTTT.

The rearrangement uses TRBV15 and TRBJ2-5, with TRBD2 matching over 10 bases. J gave up 4 bases and V 1 base, and 15 bases lay outside the gene matches. The CDR3 loop spans 19 amino acids. CDR1 LNHNV and CDR2 YYDKDF come from the germline V gene (reference sequence). The CDR3 DNA reads as TGTGCCACCAGCAGAGGGTTTAGTCAGCGGGAGGGCCCTCGAGAGACCCAGTACTTC. Translating gives CATSRGFSQREGPRETQYF.

This clone appeared once. CDR3 region: CSVGTSGRETQYF. CDR3 DNA: TGCAGCGTCGGGACTAGCGGGAGAGAGACCCAGTACTTC. The J gene is TRBJ2-5, the V gene TRBV29-1, with 14 bases fitting TRBD2. Germline values: CDR1 SQVTM, CDR2 ANQGSEA. J gave up 4 bases and V 6 bases, and 1 base lay outside the gene matches. The CDR3 loop spans 13 amino acids.

The CDR3: CAWSPGGDTEAFF. For the CDR3, the DNA is TGTGCCTGGAGTCCAGGGGGAGACACTGAAGCTTTCTTT. This rearrangement joins TRBV30 to TRBJ1-1, with TRBD1 identical over 7 bases. The CDR3 is 13 residues long. V lost 2 bases and J lost 3; bases outside the gene matches: 3. The germline V gene encodes CDR1 GTSNPN and CDR2 SVGIG (reference sequence).

The chain uses TRBV27 and TRBJ2-5; 11 nucleotides match TRBD2. J gave up 2 bases and V 5 bases, and 10 bases lay outside the gene matches. CDR1 and CDR2 (germline): MNHEY, SMNVEV (reference sequence). The CDR3 runs to 17 residues. The CDR3 sequence: CASSDSGRASGQETQYF. CDR3 in DNA: TGTGCCAGCAGTGATAGCGGGAGGGCCTCGGGGCAAGAGACCCAGTACTTC.

The chain employs TRBV2 and TRBJ1-5; TRBD1 agrees at 7 bases. CDR3 size: 13 residues. V shed 7 bases and J 10 bases; nucleotides not matched to a gene: 10. The germline CDR1 and CDR2 sequences are SNHLY and FYNNEI. The CDR3 DNA reads as TGTGCCAGCAATCGACAGGGCTCAACCCCCCAGCATTTT. Encoded protein: CASNRQGSTPQHF.

The chain employs TRBV12-5 and TRBJ1-1, with D possibly matching TRBD1 (6 bases). Trimming removed 9 bases from V and 4 bases from J, with 18 bases in between. From germline, CDR1 is LGHNT and CDR2 FRNRAP. The CDR3 totals 14 residues. The CDR3 DNA follows: TGTGCTAGCCTCAGAACAGGGCCCTCCACTGAAGCTTTCTTT. Residues: CASLRTGPSTEAFF.

On this clone itself: Relative to the germline gene, one junction end is altered; a read error may explain this. This chain joins TRBV5-1 and TRBJ2-7, with 7 bases that match TRBD2. CDR1 is SGHRS, CDR2 YFSETQ, per germline. This CDR3 region has 15 residues. For the CDR3, the DNA is TGCGCCAGCAGATTGGGATTAGCGGGCAAGTACGAGCAGTACTTC. Residues: CASRLGLAGKYEQYF.

The genes are TRBV2 and TRBJ2-1, with D hard to call. The V and J ends lost 4 bases and 0 bases respectively, with 16 bases between them. The CDR3 is 17 amino acids. Germline V CDR1 and CDR2: SNHLY, FYNNEI. CDR3 region: CASSATSGRSSYNEQFF. The CDR3 nucleotides read TGTGCCAGCAGTGCCACGTCGGGTCGGAGCTCCTACAATGAGCAGTTCTTC.